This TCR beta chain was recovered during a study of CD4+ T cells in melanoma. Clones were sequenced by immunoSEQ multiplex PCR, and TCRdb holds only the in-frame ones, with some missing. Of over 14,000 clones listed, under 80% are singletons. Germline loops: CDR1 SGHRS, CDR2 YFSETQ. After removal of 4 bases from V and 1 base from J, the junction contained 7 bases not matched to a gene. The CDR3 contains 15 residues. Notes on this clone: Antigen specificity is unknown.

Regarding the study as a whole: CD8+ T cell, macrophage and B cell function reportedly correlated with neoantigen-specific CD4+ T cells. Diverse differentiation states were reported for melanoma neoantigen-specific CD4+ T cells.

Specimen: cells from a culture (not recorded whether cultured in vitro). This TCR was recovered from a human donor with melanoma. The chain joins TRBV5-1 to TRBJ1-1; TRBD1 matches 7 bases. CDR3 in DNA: TGCGCCAGCAGCGTGCAGGGGGAAAAGAACACTGAAGCTTTCTTT. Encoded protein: CASSVQGEKNTEAFF.